This T cell receptor (beta chain) was recorded in a study of T cell changes during pregnancy in multiple sclerosis. Data came from immunoSEQ multiplex PCR; TCRdb stores just in-frame clones and leaves some out. The sample contains some 20,000 clones, 70% to 90% of which appear only once. This clone was detected only once. CDR1 and CDR2 (germline): GTSNPN, SVGIG (reference sequence). This CDR3 spans 13 amino acids. V lost 5 bases to trimming and J lost 4 bases, with 12 bases between them. The chain links TRBV30 to TRBJ1-5, with D perhaps matching TRBD1 (5 bases). This clonotype was sampled from a female donor in good health, enrolled as a control in a pregnancy study. The source material was CD4+ T cells from peripheral blood mononuclear cells, sampled in the first trimester of pregnancy. The CDR3 sequence: CAWAGGFNQPQHF. For the CDR3, the DNA is TGTGCCTGGGCGGGGGGATTTAATCAGCCCCAGCATTTT.